Below, one T cell receptor beta chain is given with its context. V lost 7 bases, J lost 4 bases, and 10 bases lay in between. Germline values: CDR1 SNHLY, CDR2 FYNNEI. The CDR3 contains 12 residues. The repertoire was sequenced with immunoSEQ multiplex PCR; TCRdb's copy has only in-frame clones and lacks some. The profile shows about 6,600 clones, more than 70% of them singletons. The sample belongs to a study of tumour-infiltrating T cells in Burkitt lymphoma. The chain recombines TRBV2 with TRBJ1-2; a weak D match, TRBD1 (5 bases). Material: tumor tissue. This receptor was taken from a human donor with Burkitt lymphoma. The CDR3 bases are TGTGCCAGCACCGGGGGTATCTATGGCTACACCTTC. Translating gives CASTGGIYGYTF.